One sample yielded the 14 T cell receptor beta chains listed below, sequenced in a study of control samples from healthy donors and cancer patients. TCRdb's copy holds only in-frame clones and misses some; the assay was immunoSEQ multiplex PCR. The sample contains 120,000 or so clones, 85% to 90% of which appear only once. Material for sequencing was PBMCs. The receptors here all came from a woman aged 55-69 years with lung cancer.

CDR3: CASSLRTGNNSPLHF. CDR3 bases: TGTGCCAGCAGCTTAAGGACAGGGAATAATTCACCCCTCCACTTT. V is TRBV11-3 and J is TRBJ1-6, with 8 bases lining up with TRBD1. The CDR3 has 15 amino acids. The V segment lost 2 bases and the J segment 5 bases; nucleotides outside the gene matches: 2. Per germline, CDR1 SGHNT and CDR2 YENEEA. The variable domain in full, with the rest retrieved from reference TRBV11-3 and TRBJ1-6, is EAGVVQSPRYKIIEKKQPVAFWCNPISGHNTLYWYLQNLGQGPELLIRYENEEAVDDSQLPKDRFSAERLKGVDSTLKIQPAELGDSAVYLCASSLRTGNNSPLHFGNGTRLTVT.

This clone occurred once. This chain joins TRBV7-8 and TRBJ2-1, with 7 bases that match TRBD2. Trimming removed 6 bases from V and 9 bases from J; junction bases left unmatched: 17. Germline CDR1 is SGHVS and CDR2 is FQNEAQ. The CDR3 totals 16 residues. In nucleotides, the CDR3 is TGTGCCAGCAGTTCCCCGGGTGGACTAGATTATGGTGAGCAGTTCTTC. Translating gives CASSSPGGLDYGEQFF. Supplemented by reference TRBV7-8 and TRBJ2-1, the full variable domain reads GAGVSQSPRYKVAKRGQDVALRCDPISGHVSLFWYQQALGQGPEFLTYFQNEAQLDKSGLPSDRFFAERPEGSVSTLKIQRTQQEDSAVYLCASSSPGGLDYGEQFFGPGTRLTVL.

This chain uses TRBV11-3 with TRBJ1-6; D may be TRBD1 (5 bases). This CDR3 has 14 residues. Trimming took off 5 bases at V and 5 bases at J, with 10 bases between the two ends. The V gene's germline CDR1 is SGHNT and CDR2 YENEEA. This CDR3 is CASSVGANNSPLHF. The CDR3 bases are TGTGCCAGCAGCGTCGGGGCTAATAATTCACCCCTCCACTTT. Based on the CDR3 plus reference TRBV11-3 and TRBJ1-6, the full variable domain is EAGVVQSPRYKIIEKKQPVAFWCNPISGHNTLYWYLQNLGQGPELLIRYENEEAVDDSQLPKDRFSAERLKGVDSTLKIQPAELGDSAVYLCASSVGANNSPLHFGNGTRLTVT.

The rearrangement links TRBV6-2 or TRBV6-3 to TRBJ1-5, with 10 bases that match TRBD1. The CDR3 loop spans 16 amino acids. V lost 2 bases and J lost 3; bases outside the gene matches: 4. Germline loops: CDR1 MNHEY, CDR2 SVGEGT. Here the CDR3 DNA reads TGTGCCAGCAGTTACCCGGACAGGGGGACCAATCAGCCCCAGCATTTT. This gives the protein CASSYPDRGTNQPQHF.

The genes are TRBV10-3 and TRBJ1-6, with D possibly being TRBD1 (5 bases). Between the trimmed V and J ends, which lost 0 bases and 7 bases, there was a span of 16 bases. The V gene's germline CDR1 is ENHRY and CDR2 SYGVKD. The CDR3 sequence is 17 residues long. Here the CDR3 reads CAISESYNRRGNSPLHF. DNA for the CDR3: TGTGCCATCAGTGAGTCGTATAACAGGCGAGGGAATTCACCCCTCCACTTT.

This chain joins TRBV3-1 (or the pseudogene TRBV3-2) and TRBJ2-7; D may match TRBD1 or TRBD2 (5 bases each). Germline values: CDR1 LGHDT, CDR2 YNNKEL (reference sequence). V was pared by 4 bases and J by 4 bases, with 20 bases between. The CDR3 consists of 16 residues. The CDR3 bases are TGTGCCAGCAGCCCGGGGACCCACACTGGCGGTTACGAGCAGTACTTC. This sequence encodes CASSPGTHTGGYEQYF.

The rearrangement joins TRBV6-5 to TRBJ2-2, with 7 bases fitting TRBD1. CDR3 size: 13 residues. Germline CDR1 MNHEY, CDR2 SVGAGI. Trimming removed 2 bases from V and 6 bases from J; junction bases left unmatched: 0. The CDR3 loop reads CASSYGQAGELFF. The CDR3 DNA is TGTGCCAGCAGTTACGGACAGGCCGGGGAGCTGTTTTTT.

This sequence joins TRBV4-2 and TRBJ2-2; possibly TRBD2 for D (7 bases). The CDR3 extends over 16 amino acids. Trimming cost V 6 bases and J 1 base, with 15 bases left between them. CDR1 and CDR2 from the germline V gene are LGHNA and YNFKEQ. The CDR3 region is CASRGGGILNTGELFF. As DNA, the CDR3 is TGTGCCAGCAGAGGGGGGGGAATCTTGAACACCGGGGAGCTGTTTTTT.

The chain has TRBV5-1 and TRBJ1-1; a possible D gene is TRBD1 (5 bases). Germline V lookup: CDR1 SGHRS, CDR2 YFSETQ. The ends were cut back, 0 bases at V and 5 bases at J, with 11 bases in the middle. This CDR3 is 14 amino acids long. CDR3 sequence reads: CASSLASGRTEAFF. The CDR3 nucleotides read TGCGCCAGCAGCTTGGCCTCAGGGAGAACTGAAGCTTTCTTT.

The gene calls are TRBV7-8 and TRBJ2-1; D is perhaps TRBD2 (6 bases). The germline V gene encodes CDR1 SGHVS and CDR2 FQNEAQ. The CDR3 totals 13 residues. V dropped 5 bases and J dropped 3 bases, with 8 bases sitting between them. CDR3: CASSQGLYNEQFF. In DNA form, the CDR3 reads TGTGCCAGCAGCCAGGGACTCTACAATGAGCAGTTCTTC.

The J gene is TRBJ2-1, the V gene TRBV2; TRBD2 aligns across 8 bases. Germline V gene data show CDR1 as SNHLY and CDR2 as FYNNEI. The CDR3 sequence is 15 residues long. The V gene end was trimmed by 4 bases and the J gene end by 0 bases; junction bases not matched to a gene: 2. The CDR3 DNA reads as TGTGCCAGCAGTGTCAGCGGGAGCTCCTACAATGAGCAGTTCTTC. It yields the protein CASSVSGSSYNEQFF.

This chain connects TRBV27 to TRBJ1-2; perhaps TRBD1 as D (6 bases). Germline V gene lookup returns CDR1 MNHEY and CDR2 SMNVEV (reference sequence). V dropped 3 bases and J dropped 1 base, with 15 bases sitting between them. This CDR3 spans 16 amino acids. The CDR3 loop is CASSFSGQLINYGYTF. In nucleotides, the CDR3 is TGTGCCAGCAGTTTTTCAGGACAGTTGATTAACTATGGCTACACCTTC.

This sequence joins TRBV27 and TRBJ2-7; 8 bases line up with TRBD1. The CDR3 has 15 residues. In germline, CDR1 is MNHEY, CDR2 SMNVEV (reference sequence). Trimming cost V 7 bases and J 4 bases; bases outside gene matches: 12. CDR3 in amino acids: CASNPPGQEIYEQYF. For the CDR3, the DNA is TGTGCCAGCAACCCACCGGGACAGGAGATATACGAGCAGTACTTC.

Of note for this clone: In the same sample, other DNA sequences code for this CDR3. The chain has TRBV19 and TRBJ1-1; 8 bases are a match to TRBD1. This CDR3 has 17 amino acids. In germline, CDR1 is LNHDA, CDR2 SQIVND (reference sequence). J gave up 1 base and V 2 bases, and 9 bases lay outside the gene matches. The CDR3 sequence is CASSINLPGQENTEAFF. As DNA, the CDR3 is TGTGCCAGTAGTATAAATCTGCCGGGACAGGAGAACACTGAAGCTTTCTTT.